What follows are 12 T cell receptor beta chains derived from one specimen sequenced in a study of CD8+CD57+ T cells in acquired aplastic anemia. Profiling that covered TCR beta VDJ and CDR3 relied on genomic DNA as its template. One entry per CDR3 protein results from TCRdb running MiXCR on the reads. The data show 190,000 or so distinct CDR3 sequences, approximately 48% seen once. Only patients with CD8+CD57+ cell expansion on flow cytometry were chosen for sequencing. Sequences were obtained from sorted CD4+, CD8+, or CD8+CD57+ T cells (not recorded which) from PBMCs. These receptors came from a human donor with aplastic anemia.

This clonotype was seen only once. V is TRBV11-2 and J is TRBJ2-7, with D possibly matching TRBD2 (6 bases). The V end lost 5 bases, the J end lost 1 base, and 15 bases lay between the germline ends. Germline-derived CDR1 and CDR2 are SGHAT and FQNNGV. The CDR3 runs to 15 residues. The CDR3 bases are TGTGCCAGCAGCGCCCGACTAGAGGGTTCCTACGAGCAGTACTTC. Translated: CASSARLEGSYEQYF.

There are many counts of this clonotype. The CDR3 region is CASTQGTGANVLTF. DNA for the CDR3: TGTGCCAGTACCCAGGGGACCGGGGCCAACGTCCTGACTTTC. This chain joins TRBV19 and TRBJ2-6, with D tentatively TRBD1 (6 bases). The germline V and J ends were trimmed by 7 bases and 4 bases, with 11 bases remaining between them. Germline V lookup: CDR1 LNHDA, CDR2 SQIVND (reference sequence). The CDR3 loop spans 14 amino acids.

The CDR3 is CASNDRTSGGYTDTQYF. As DNA, the CDR3 is TGTGCCAGCAACGACCGGACTAGCGGGGGCTACACAGATACGCAGTATTTT. This chain joins TRBV7-1 and TRBJ2-3; 13 bases line up with TRBD2. TRBV7-1 is given ORF status, its function remaining uncertain. After removal of 7 bases from V and 2 bases from J, the junction contained 9 bases not matched to a gene. CDR3 length: 17 amino acids.

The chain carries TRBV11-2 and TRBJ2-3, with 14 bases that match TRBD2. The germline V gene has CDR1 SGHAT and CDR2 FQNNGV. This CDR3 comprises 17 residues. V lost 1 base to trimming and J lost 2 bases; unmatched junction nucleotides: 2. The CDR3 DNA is TGTGCCAGCAGCTTAGTGGGACTAGCGGGGGACACAGATACGCAGTATTTT. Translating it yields CASSLVGLAGDTDTQYF.

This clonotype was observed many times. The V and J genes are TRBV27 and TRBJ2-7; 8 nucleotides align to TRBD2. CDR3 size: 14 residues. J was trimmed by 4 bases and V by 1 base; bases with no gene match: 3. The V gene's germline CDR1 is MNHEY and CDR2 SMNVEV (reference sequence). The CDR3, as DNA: TGTGCCAGCAGTTTATTAGCTAGCGGGTACGAGCAGTACTTC. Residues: CASSLLASGYEQYF.

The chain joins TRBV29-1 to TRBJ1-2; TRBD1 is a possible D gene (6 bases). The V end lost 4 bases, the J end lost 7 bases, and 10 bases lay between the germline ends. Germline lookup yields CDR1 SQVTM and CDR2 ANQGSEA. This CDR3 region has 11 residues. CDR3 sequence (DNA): TGCAGCGTTGCTTCAGGGGCTGGCTACACCTTC. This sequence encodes CSVASGAGYTF.

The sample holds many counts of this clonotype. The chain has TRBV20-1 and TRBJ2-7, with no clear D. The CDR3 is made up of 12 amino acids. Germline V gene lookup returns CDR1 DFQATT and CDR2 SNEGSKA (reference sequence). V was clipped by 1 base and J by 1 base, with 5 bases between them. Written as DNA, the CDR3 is TGCAGTGCTAGAGGGCAGTCCTACGAGCAGTACTTC. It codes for CSARGQSYEQYF.

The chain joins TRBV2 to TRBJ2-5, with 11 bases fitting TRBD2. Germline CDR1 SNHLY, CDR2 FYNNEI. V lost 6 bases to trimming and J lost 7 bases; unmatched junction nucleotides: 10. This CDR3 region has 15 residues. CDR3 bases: TGTGCCAGCAGCTCCGCACTAGCGGGAGACGGGACCCAGTACTTC. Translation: CASSSALAGDGTQYF.

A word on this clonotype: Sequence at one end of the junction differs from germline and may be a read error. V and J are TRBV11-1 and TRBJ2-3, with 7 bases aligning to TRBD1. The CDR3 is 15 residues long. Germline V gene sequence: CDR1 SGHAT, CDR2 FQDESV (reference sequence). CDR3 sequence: CASSLQGVSTDTRYF. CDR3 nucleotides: TGTGCCAGCAGCCTCCAGGGGGTTAGCACAGATACGCGGTATTTT.

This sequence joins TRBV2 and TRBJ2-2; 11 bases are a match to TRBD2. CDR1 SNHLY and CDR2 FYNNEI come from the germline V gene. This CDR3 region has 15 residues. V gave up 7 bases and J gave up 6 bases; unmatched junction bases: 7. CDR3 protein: CASTLAGGFSGELFF. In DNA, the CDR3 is TGTGCCAGCACCCTAGCGGGAGGATTCTCCGGGGAGCTGTTTTTT.

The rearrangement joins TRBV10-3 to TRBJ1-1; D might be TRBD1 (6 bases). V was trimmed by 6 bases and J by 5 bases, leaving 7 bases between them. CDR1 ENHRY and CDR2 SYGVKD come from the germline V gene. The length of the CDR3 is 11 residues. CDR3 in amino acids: CAIRQGTEAFF. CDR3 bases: TGTGCCATCAGACAGGGAACTGAAGCTTTCTTT.

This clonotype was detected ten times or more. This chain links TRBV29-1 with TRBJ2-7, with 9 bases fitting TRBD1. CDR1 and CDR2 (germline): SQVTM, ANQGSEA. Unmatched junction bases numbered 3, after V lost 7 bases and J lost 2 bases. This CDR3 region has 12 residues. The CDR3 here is CSARQGAYEQYF. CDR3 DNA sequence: TGCAGCGCCCGACAGGGGGCCTACGAGCAGTACTTC.